The clone carrying this T cell receptor (beta chain) was detected a few times. The antigen remains undetermined. This sample is part of a study of cytomegalovirus exposure and HLA in healthy donors. About the research overall: Roughly 89 million unique TCR sequences came from HLA-typed donors in an early release.

From germline, CDR1 is MNHEY and CDR2 SVGAGI. Trimming at V came to 8 bases and at J to 8 bases, leaving 2 bases not matched to a gene. CDR3 length: 11 residues. Use of 60 Vbeta and 13 Jbeta primers characterized the PCR. Method: immunoSEQ multiplex PCR; TCRdb's copy keeps in-frame clones and lacks some. The table records about 150,000 clones, roughly 77% of them present only once. Notes on the study in general: There were about 160 TCR beta chains listed as cytomegalovirus-associated. Whilst most TCR sequences proved rare, a subset of public TCRs occurred across many donors.

The clonotype comes from a woman aged 45-65 years in good health and CMV-seropositive. The rearrangement uses TRBV6-5 and TRBJ2-1, with 8 bases aligning to TRBD1. The sequenced material came from PBMCs. The CDR3 nucleotides read TGTGCCAGCCGACAGGGGTATGAGCAGTTCTTC. It translates to CASRQGYEQFF.